This is a list of T cell receptor beta chains from one sample in a study of beta chain features in type 1 diabetes. Libraries were prepared by immunoSEQ multiplex PCR; TCRdb keeps only in-frame clonotypes and omits some of them. The repertoire holds roughly 330,000 clones, with approximately 13% as singletons. Sequencing was carried out using naive CD4+ T cells from blood. These receptors all stem from a woman between 18 and 29 years old with type 1 diabetes. The CDR3 runs from the conserved cysteine through the conserved F or W. D genes are given only for firm matches. Clone size is shown for a subset of rows, as once, few, many or a class of expanded clone.

d_call,v_call,j_call,clone_size,cdr3_aa,cdr3_nt
-,TRBV2,TRBJ2-2,-,CASRDYSTGELFF,TGTGCCAGCAGGGACTACTCCACCGGGGAGCTGTTTTTT
-,TRBV4-3,TRBJ1-2,few,CASSQDRVGAYGYTF,TGCGCCAGCAGCCAAGATCGGGTGGGGGCCTATGGCTACACCTTC
TRBD2,TRBV4-1,TRBJ2-1,-,CASSQDTSGSYNEQFF,TGCGCCAGCAGCCAAGATACTAGCGGGTCGTACAATGAGCAGTTCTTC
-,TRBV29-1,TRBJ1-1,-,CSVVSGGLTEAFF,TGCAGCGTTGTTTCCGGGGGACTCACTGAAGCTTTCTTT
-,TRBV5-4,TRBJ2-3,few,CASSLVLRGKDTQYF,TGTGCCAGCAGCTTGGTATTACGGGGAAAAGATACGCAGTATTTT
-,TRBV18,TRBJ2-1,-,CASSRGLAHNEQFF,TGTGCCAGCTCACGGGGACTCGCCCACAATGAGCAGTTCTTC
-,TRBV5-1,TRBJ1-1,few,CASSLAGRSGAFF,TGCGCCAGCAGCTTGGCAGGGAGGAGCGGGGCTTTCTTT
-,TRBV7-2,TRBJ2-5,-,CASSLTVGETQYF,TGTGCCAGCAGCCTGACAGTTGGCGAGACCCAGTACTTC
-,TRBV28,TRBJ2-7,few,CASSLQGRVEQYF,TGTGCCAGCAGTTTGCAGGGGCGCGTCGAGCAGTACTTC
-,TRBV18,TRBJ2-1,few,CASSLGVPFYNEQFF,TGTGCCAGCTCATTAGGGGTCCCCTTTTACAATGAGCAGTTCTTC
-,TRBV28,TRBJ2-1,few,CASSPNYRVEFF,TGTGCCAGCAGTCCCAACTACAGGGTGGAGTTCTTC
TRBD1,TRBV5-1,TRBJ1-1,few,CASSPGQGALTEAFF,TGCGCCAGCAGCCCTGGACAGGGGGCGCTAACTGAAGCTTTCTTT
-,TRBV5-8,TRBJ1-5,few,CASSLEEGQPQHF,TGTGCCAGCAGCTTGGAAGAGGGTCAGCCCCAGCATTTT
TRBD1,TRBV2,TRBJ2-2,few,CASSEWDRAVTGELFF,TGTGCCAGCAGTGAATGGGACAGGGCGGTCACCGGGGAGCTGTTTTTT
TRBD2,TRBV6-5,TRBJ2-5,few,CASSLTSGRGKTQYF,TGTGCCAGCAGCCTGACTAGCGGGAGAGGGAAGACCCAGTACTTC
-,TRBV7-2,TRBJ1-5,-,CASSLLGPGGNQPQHF,TGTGCCAGCAGCCTACTCGGCCCGGGGGGCAATCAGCCCCAGCATTTT
-,TRBV27,TRBJ2-7,-,CASKPQASYEQYF,TGTGCCAGCAAGCCTCAGGCGTCCTACGAGCAGTACTTC
-,TRBV19,TRBJ1-5,few,CASTLGWGDNQPQHF,TGTGCCAGTACCCTCGGATGGGGGGACAATCAGCCCCAGCATTTT
-,TRBV30,TRBJ2-7,few,CAWRRGSLDEQYF,TGTGCCTGGAGACGGGGAAGTCTCGACGAGCAGTACTTC
-,TRBV11-2,TRBJ1-5,few,CASSFKILPQHF,TGTGCCAGCAGCTTTAAAATCCTGCCCCAGCATTTT
TRBD2,TRBV5-4,TRBJ2-1,few,CASSSRGGPNYNEQFF,TGTGCCAGCAGCTCACGGGGGGGGCCCAACTACAATGAGCAGTTCTTC
-,TRBV5-1,TRBJ2-5,-,CASSSPANEQTQYF,TGCGCCAGCAGTTCGCCCGCCAATGAGCAGACCCAGTACTTC
-,TRBV11-2,TRBJ2-7,-,CASSSSYEQYF,TGTGCCAGCAGCTCTTCCTACGAGCAGTACTTC
TRBD2,TRBV5-4,TRBJ2-3,-,CASSLTGGLFTQYF,TGTGCCAGCAGCTTGACGGGGGGGTTATTCACGCAGTATTTT
TRBD2,TRBV19,TRBJ2-5,-,CASSGLAGAQETQYF,TGTGCCAGTAGTGGCCTAGCGGGGGCTCAAGAGACCCAGTACTTC
TRBD2,TRBV5-8,TRBJ2-1,-,CASSLGTSGMSEQFF,TGTGCCAGCAGCTTGGGGACTAGCGGGATGTCTGAGCAGTTCTTC
-,TRBV30,TRBJ2-1,few,CAWSDPPSANYNEQFF,TGTGCCTGGAGTGACCCTCCTAGCGCGAACTACAATGAGCAGTTCTTC
TRBD1,TRBV7-2,TRBJ2-1,-,CASSPGTGGNEQFF,TGTGCCAGCAGCCCCGGGACAGGGGGCAATGAGCAGTTCTTC
TRBD2,TRBV23-1,TRBJ2-2,few,CASSQSGWEGSGGELFF,TGCGCCAGCAGTCAATCGGGGTGGGAGGGATCCGGCGGGGAGCTGTTTTTT
TRBD2,TRBV18,TRBJ2-7,-,CASSPGIPAGDLYEQYF,TGTGCCAGCTCACCGGGTATCCCAGCGGGAGACCTCTACGAGCAGTACTTC
-,TRBV6-5,TRBJ2-1,few,CASSYSAGYNEQFF,TGTGCCAGCAGTTACTCCGCGGGATACAATGAGCAGTTCTTC
TRBD1,TRBV7-2,TRBJ1-2,-,CASSPQGNYGYTF,TGTGCCAGCAGCCCACAGGGGAACTATGGCTACACCTTC
-,TRBV27,TRBJ1-5,-,CASSFTRDSAQHF,TGTGCCAGCAGTTTTACCCGAGACAGTGCCCAGCATTTT
TRBD1,TRBV4-1,TRBJ1-2,-,CASSQPGGQRNYGYTF,TGCGCCAGCAGCCAACCTGGGGGACAGAGAAACTATGGCTACACCTTC
-,TRBV7-2,TRBJ1-2,-,CASSLSTVANYGYTF,TGTGCCAGCAGCCTATCAACAGTTGCTAACTATGGCTACACCTTC
-,TRBV7-2,TRBJ2-5,-,CASSLPSQETQYF,TGTGCCAGCAGCTTACCCTCTCAAGAGACCCAGTACTTC
-,TRBV30,TRBJ1-5,few,CACSQGNSNQPQHF,TGTGCCTGTTCCCAGGGAAATAGCAATCAGCCCCAGCATTTT
TRBD1,TRBV7-2,TRBJ1-2,-,CASRTGVGYTF,TGTGCCAGCAGGACAGGGGTCGGCTACACCTTC
TRBD1,TRBV2,TRBJ1-5,-,CASSGTGEYQPQHF,TGTGCCAGCAGTGGGACAGGGGAGTATCAGCCCCAGCATTTT
TRBD1,TRBV6-6,TRBJ1-5,-,CAIRIDGQGNNQPQHF,TGTGCCATCAGAATTGATGGACAGGGAAACAATCAGCCCCAGCATTTT
TRBD1,TRBV28,TRBJ1-5,-,CASSPPPGGRGNQPQHF,TGTGCCAGCAGTCCCCCCCCAGGGGGCAGAGGCAATCAGCCCCAGCATTTT
-,TRBV4-2,TRBJ1-5,-,CASSLPHRKITQPQHF,TGTGCCAGCAGCCTCCCTCATAGAAAGATAACGCAGCCCCAGCATTTT
-,TRBV5-1,TRBJ2-3,-,CASSVPTDPATDTQYF,TGCGCCAGCAGCGTGCCGACAGACCCGGCGACAGATACGCAGTATTTT
-,TRBV7-9,TRBJ1-1,few,CASSPQGSNTEAFF,TGTGCCAGCAGCCCCCAGGGATCGAACACTGAAGCTTTCTTT
TRBD2,TRBV28,TRBJ2-7,-,CASSFSGRAGDF,TGTGCCAGCAGTTTTTCTGGCAGGGCGGGGGACTTC
-,TRBV5-4,TRBJ2-4,few,CASSLGGEIAKNIQYF,TGTGCCAGCAGCTTGGGGGGGGAAATAGCCAAAAACATTCAGTACTTC
-,TRBV20-1,TRBJ1-2,once,CSARFRGGYTF,TGCAGTGCTAGATTCAGGGGTGGCTACACCTTC
-,TRBV18,TRBJ2-1,few,CASSPTGQPYNEQFF,TGTGCCAGCTCACCAACGGGACAACCATACAATGAGCAGTTCTTC
-,TRBV7-2,TRBJ2-2,-,CASSFIGRQLNTGELFF,TGTGCCAGCAGCTTTATTGGTCGACAGCTGAACACCGGGGAGCTGTTTTTT
-,TRBV30,TRBJ2-2,-,CAWSVGGLIVTGELFF,TGTGCCTGGAGTGTAGGAGGGCTAATAGTTACCGGGGAGCTGTTTTTT